This T cell receptor (beta chain) was recovered during a study of glioma-infiltrating T cells. Findings of the study overall: Tissue-blood divergence was below expectation in non-neoplastic patients, above in gliomas. Tissue and blood shared very few CDR3 sequences.

Between the trimmed V and J ends, which lost 6 bases and 4 bases, there was a span of 10 bases. This CDR3 contains 13 residues. Germline CDR1 and CDR2: LNHDA and SQIVND (reference sequence). As to this clonotype: Its antigen remains unidentified.

Amplification of TCR alpha and beta CDR3 regions from RNA used iRepertoire nested multiplex PCR. Tissue mRNA or PBMC total RNA, roughly 100-400 ng, went into one-step reverse transcription and amplification. TCRdb re-analysed the multiplex PCR reads in MiXCR, keeping a single row per CDR3 protein. The sample includes approximately 190,000 distinct CDR3 sequences, 32% seen only once; the top ten take around 21%. The receptor's source is a human donor with low-grade glioma or glioblastoma, undergoing nonglioma brain surgery, or in good health (not recorded which). The source material was glioma tissue, nonneoplastic brain tissue, or PBMCs (not recorded which). This sequence joins TRBV19 and TRBJ2-1; TRBD1 might be the D (6 bases). The CDR3 here is CASSDRIYNEQFF. In nucleotides, the CDR3 is TGTGCCAGTAGCGACAGGATTTACAATGAGCAGTTCTTC.